This T cell receptor (beta chain) was found in a study of blood T cell repertoires in COVID-19. At the level of the study: T cells, B-cell-depleted T cells, or PBMCs supplied cDNA or gDNA.

Only in-frame clones appear in the TCRdb table, and some are missing; sequencing was by immunoSEQ multiplex PCR. Found here are a few hundred thousand clones, roughly 87% of them singletons; the top ten hold roughly 5.1%. This clone has just one count. Participants, 18 to 89 years old, spanned 24 US areas. In Cohort 3, a recovered donor had either two negative PCRs, clearance, or symptom resolution. The receptor's source is a woman between 50 and 59 years old who had recovered from COVID-19. Sequenced: PBMCs or T cells enriched from blood (not recorded which).

This CDR3 reads CASSPTFGTEAFF. DNA of the CDR3: TGTGCCAGCAGTCCTACGTTTGGCACTGAAGCTTTCTTT. This chain links TRBV12-3 or TRBV12-4 with TRBJ1-1; no clear D. CDR3 length equals 13 residues. Trimming removed 5 bases at V and 4 bases at J, with 11 bases between.